This T cell receptor beta chain stems from a study of cytomegalovirus exposure and HLA in healthy donors. This CDR3 is built from 11 residues. V gave up 7 bases and J gave up 3 bases, with 8 bases separating them. Germline CDR1 is SGHRS and CDR2 is YFSETQ. Sequencing was performed with immunoSEQ multiplex PCR; in TCRdb, only in-frame clones are kept and a portion is missing. The sample holds around 220,000 clones; 80% to 85% are singletons and the top ten take around 15%. On this clone itself: Its specificity is not known.

Study-wide results and limits: Subsequent analysis revealed that first-cohort TCR clusters tended to co-occur in the 130 or so validation repertoires. A classifier reportedly called cytomegalovirus status with high sensitivity and specificity. The listing of fewer than 200 TCR beta chains classed them as cytomegalovirus-associated.

Sample: PBMCs. The chain joins TRBV5-1 to TRBJ2-7; a possible D gene is TRBD1 (5 bases). The receptor comes from a woman under 40 in good health and CMV-seropositive. CDR3: CASGDSYEQYF. Written as DNA, the CDR3 is TGCGCCAGCGGAGACAGCTACGAGCAGTACTTC. The full variable domain, with the rest looked up from reference TRBV5-1 and TRBJ2-7, is KAGVTQTPRYLIKTRGQQVTLSCSPISGHRSVSWYQQTPGQGLQFLFEYFSETQRNKGNFPGRFSGRQFSNSRSEMNVSTLELGDSALYLCASGDSYEQYFGPGTRLTVT.